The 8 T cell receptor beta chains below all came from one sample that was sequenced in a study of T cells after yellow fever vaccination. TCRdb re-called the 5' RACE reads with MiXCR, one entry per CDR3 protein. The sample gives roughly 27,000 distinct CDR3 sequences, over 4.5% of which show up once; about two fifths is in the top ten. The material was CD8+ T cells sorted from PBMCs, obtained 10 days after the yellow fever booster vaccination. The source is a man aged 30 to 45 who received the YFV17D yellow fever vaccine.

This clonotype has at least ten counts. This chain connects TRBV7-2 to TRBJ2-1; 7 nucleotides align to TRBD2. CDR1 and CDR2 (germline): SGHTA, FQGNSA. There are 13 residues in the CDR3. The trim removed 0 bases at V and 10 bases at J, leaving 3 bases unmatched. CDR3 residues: CASSLAGGGEQFF. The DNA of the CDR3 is TGTGCCAGCAGCTTAGCGGGGGGAGGGGAGCAGTTCTTC. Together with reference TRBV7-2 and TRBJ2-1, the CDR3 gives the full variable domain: GAGVSQSPSNKVTEKGKDVELRCDPISGHTALYWYRQSLGQGLEFLIYFQGNSAPDKSGLPSDRFSAERTGGSVSTLTIQRTQQEDSAVYLCASSLAGGGEQFFGPGTRLTVL.

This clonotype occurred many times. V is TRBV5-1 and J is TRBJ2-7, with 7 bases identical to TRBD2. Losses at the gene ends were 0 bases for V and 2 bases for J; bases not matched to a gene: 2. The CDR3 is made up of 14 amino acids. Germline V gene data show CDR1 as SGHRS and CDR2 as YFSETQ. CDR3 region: CASSLASGTYEQYF. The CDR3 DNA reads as TGCGCCAGCAGCTTGGCTAGCGGAACCTACGAGCAGTACTTC.

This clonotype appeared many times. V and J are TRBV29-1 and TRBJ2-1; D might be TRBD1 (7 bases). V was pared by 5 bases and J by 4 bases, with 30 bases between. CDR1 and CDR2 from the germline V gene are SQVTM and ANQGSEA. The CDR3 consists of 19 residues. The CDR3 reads CSVKGWQGDLWEAYNEQFF. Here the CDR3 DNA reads TGCAGCGTTAAAGGTTGGCAGGGGGATTTGTGGGAGGCATACAATGAGCAGTTCTTC.

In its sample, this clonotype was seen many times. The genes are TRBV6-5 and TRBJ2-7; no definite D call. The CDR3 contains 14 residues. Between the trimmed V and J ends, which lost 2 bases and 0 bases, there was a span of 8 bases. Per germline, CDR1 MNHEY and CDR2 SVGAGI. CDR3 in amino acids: CASSYAYYSYEQYF. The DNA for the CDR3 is TGTGCCAGCAGTTACGCCTATTACTCCTACGAGCAGTACTTC.

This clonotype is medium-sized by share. The CDR3 bases are TGCAGCGTTGAAGGTTCTAGCACAGATACGCAGTATTTT. Its protein product is CSVEGSSTDTQYF. The chain joins TRBV29-1 to TRBJ2-3; D gene ambiguous. The CDR3 has 13 amino acids. Germline CDR1 SQVTM, CDR2 ANQGSEA. Trimming took 1 base from V and 0 from J, leaving 5 bases between them.

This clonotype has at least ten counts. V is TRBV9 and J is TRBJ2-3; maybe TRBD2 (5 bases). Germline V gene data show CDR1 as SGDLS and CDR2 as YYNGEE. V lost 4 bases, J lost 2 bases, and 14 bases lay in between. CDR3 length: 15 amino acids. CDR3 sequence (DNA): TGTGCCAGCAGCCCGGAGGACGGTTACACAGATACGCAGTATTTT. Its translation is CASSPEDGYTDTQYF.

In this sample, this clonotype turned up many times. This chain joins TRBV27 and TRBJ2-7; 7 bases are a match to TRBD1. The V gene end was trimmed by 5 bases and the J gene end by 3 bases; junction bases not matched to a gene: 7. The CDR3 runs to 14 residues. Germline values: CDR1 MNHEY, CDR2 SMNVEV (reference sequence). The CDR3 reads CASSPTGQHYEQYF. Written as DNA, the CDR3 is TGTGCCAGCAGTCCGACGGGACAGCACTACGAGCAGTACTTC.

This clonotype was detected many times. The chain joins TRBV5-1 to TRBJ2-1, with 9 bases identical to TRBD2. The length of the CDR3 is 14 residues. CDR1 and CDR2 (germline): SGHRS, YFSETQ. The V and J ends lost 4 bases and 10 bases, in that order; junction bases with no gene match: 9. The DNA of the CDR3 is TGCGCCAGCAGCCCTGCTAGCGGGGTAGACGAGCAGTTCTTC. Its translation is CASSPASGVDEQFF.